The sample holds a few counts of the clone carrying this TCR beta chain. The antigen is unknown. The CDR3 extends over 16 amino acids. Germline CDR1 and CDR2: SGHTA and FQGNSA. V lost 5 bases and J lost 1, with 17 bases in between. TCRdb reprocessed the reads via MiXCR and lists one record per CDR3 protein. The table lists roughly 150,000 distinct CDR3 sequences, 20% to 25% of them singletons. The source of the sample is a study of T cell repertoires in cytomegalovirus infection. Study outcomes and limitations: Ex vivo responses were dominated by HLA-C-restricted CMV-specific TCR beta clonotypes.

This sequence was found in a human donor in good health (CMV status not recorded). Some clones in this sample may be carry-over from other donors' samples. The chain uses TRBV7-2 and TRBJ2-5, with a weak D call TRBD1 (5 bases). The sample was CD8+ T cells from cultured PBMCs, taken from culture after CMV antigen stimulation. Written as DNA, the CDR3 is TGTGCCAGCAGCCCTCTATGGGGCGCTGGCCAAGAGACCCAGTACTTC. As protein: CASSPLWGAGQETQYF.